This TCR beta chain was captured by sequencing in a study of cytomegalovirus exposure and HLA in healthy donors (dated by TCRdb to the late 2010s). For the wider study: The 700 or so repertoires of the first cohort and the roughly 120 validation repertoires were produced on the same platform, according to a later analysis. Besides the first cohort of 666 subjects, a separate validation cohort made up of some 110 different subjects was used. The study combined high-throughput TCR immunosequencing, statistical association of individual TCRs with disease status, and machine learning to predict cytomegalovirus infection status. The study aimed to test whether signatures of past pathogen exposure could be identified by cataloging public T cell receptors. What the work shows at the level of the full study, not this receptor alone: The authors suggested that the approach could potentially be extended to other disease states and immunological phenotypes. The study gave a list of about 160 TCR beta chains associated with cytomegalovirus. A later analysis found that TCRs clustered in the first cohort also tended to co-occur in the 120 or so validation repertoires, with roughly 95% of cluster scores above 0. A few of the identified cytomegalovirus-associated TCR beta chains were confirmed in vitro to be specific for cytomegalovirus antigens. In both the original and validation cohorts, the classifier was reported to diagnose cytomegalovirus status with high specificity and sensitivity. A later analysis lacked HLA typing for the validation cohort, so it scored co-occurrence in that cohort across all 130 or so repertoires. Most TCR sequences were observed very rarely across donors, whereas some public TCRs were present in many individuals.

Library creation used the immunoSEQ multiplex PCR assay. On the study's bioinformatics: A statistical classification framework was built to diagnose cytomegalovirus status from the catalog of TCR beta chain sequences. Entries here come from immuneACCESS through TCRdb and include only in-frame sequences with V and J called. Some clones fail to appear in such tables; in the studies checked, an unresolved V gene covers under half of the shortfall, and the cause of the remainder is unknown. V, J and clone size were drawn from that table, and D and trimming were deduced from the DNA. In this sample the table shows around 300,000 clones, 80% to 90% of which occur a single time. The top ten clonotypes cover over 0.95% of the sample. V has 5 bases trimmed and J has 6 bases trimmed; junction bases matching no gene number 4. Per the germline V gene, MNHEY is the CDR1 and SVGAGI is the CDR2. The CDR3 covers 13 residues, taking in both the cysteine and the phenylalanine. Only the CDR3 portion is preserved as DNA: 39 bases, with reading frame beginning at the first base.

This clone was picked up one time. Its specific antigen is unknown. Base quality data are lacking; no much larger clone is found one base away. Separate from the roughly 650-subject first cohort, the validation cohort of 90 to 150 subjects was the group to which the donors belonged. The sequence is built from TRBV6-5 and TRBJ1-5; 7 nucleotides in the junction match TRBD1. What was sequenced was PBMCs. This TCR derives from a woman aged 18-29 years in good health and CMV-seronegative. The CDR3 here reads CASSQRQGQPQHF. The DNA is TGTGCCAGCAGTCAACGACAGGGTCAGCCCCAGCATTTT.